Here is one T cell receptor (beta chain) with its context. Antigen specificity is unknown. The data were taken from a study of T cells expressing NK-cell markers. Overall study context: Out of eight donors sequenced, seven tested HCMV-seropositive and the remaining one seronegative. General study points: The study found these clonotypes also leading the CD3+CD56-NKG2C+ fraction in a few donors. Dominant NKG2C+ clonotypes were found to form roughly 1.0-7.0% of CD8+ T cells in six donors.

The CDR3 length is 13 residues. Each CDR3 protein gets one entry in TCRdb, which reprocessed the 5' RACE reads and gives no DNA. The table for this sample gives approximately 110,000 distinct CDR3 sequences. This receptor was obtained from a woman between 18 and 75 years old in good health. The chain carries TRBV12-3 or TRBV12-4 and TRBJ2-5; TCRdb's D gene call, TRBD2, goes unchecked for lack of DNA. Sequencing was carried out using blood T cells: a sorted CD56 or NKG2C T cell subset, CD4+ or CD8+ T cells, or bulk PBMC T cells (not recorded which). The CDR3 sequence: CASRGLAEETQYF.